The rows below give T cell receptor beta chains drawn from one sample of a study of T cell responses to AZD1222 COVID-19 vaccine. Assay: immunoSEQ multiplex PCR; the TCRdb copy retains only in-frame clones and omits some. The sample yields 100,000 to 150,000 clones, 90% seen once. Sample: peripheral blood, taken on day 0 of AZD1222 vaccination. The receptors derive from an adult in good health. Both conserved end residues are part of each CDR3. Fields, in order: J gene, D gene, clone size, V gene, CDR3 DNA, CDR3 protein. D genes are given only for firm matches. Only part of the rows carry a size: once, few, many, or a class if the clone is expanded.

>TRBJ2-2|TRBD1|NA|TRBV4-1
TGCGCCAGCAGCCCACATACCGGACAGGGGCGAGAAGGGGAGCTGTTTTTT
CASSPHTGQGREGELFF
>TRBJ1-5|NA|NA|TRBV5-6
TGTGCCAGCAGCGCCGGGGGCTCGATATGGAGCAATCAGCCCCAGCATTTT
CASSAGGSIWSNQPQHF
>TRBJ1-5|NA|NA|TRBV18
TGTGCCAGCTCAAAAAGTGGGGGACCCCAGCCCCAGCATTTT
CASSKSGGPQPQHF
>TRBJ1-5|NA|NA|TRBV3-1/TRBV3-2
TGTGCCAGCAGCCAAGCGCTGGGGGACATTAATAAACAGCCCCAGCATTTT
CASSQALGDINKQPQHF
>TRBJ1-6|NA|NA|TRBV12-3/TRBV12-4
TGTGCCAGCAGACCTTATAATTCACCCCTCCACTTT
CASRPYNSPLHF
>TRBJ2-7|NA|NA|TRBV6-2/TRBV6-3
TGTGCCAGCAGTTACTCGACCCCCTTAGGAGGGACGGGCGAGCAGTACTTC
CASSYSTPLGGTGEQYF
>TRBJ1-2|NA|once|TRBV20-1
TGCAGTCCCAGGGACAATGCTGGCTACACCTTC
CSPRDNAGYTF
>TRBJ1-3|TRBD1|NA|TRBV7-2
TGTGCCAGCAGCTCAGTACAGGGGGCTGGAAACACCATATATTTT
CASSSVQGAGNTIYF
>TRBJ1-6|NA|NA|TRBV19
TGTGCCAGTACTACTCTCGACAGGTATAATTCACCCCTCCACTTT
CASTTLDRYNSPLHF
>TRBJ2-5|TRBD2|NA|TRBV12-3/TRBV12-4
TGTGCCAGCACCGGGACTAGAGGGGAGACCCAGTACTTC
CASTGTRGETQYF
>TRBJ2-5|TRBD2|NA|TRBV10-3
TGTGCCATCAGTGAGTCGAGGGCGGTGTTGCGGGGGCAAGAGACCCAGTACTTC
CAISESRAVLRGQETQYF
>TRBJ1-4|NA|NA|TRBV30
TGTGCCTGGAGTCCCCCTTCCGGTGAAAAACTGTTTTTT
CAWSPPSGEKLFF
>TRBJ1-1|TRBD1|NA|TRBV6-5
TGTGCCAGCAGTCGTACGGGACAGAGGAACACTGAAGCTTTCTTT
CASSRTGQRNTEAFF
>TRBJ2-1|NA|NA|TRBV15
TGTGCCACCAGCAATACCCGCAATACACGCGGCTCCTACAATGAGCAGTTCTTC
CATSNTRNTRGSYNEQFF
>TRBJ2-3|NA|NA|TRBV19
TGTGCCAGTAGTATAGGCAACAGGGCAGATACGCAGTATTTT
CASSIGNRADTQYF
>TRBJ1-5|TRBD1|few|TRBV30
TGTGCCTGGAGTGCAGGGGGCGAACAGCCCCAGCATTTT
CAWSAGGEQPQHF
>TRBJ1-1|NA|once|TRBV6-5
TGTGCCAGCAGTTACTCGAGCCGGGGGAACACTGAAGCTTTCTTT
CASSYSSRGNTEAFF
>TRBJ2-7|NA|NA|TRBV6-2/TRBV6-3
TGTGCCAGCAGTTACTCGAGGAAGGGATTTTTATTCTACGAGCAGTACTTC
CASSYSRKGFLFYEQYF
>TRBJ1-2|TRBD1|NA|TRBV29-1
TGCAGCGTTGAAGGCGGACAGGTTGTTAACTATGGCTACACCTTC
CSVEGGQVVNYGYTF
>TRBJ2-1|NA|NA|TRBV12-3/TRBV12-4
TGTGCCAGCAGTTTGAATGAGCAGTTCTTC
CASSLNEQFF
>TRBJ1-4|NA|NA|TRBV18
TGTGCCAGCTCGCCACCCGGAAGTGAAAAACTGTTTTTT
CASSPPGSEKLFF
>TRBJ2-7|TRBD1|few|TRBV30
TGTGCCTGGAGTACGGGACAGCCATACGAGCAGTACTTC
CAWSTGQPYEQYF
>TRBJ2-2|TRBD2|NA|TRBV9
TGTGCCAGCAGCGTAGTAGGTAGCGGGGGGGCATCCGGGGAGCTGTTTTTT
CASSVVGSGGASGELFF
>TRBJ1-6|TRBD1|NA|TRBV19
TGTGCCAGTAGTATCGGAGGGGGCTCGATTAATTCACCCCTCCACTTT
CASSIGGGSINSPLHF
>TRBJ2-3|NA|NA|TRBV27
TGTGCCAGCAGTTCCCATCCCACCGGGGCTAGCACAGATACGCAGTATTTT
CASSSHPTGASTDTQYF
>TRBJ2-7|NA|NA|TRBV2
TGTGCCAGCAGGGGGACACCGATCTACGAGCAGTACTTC
CASRGTPIYEQYF
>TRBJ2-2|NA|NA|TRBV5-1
TGCGCCAGCAGCTTTAACGATAACACCGGGGAGCTGTTTTTT
CASSFNDNTGELFF